This TCR beta chain was identified in a study of blood T cell repertoires in COVID-19. For the study at large: Sources were T cells, B-cell-depleted T cells, or PBMCs; the material itself was cDNA or gDNA.

Germline V CDR1 and CDR2: SGDLS, YYNGEE. The length of the CDR3 is 13 residues. V shed 3 bases and J 6 bases; nucleotides not matched to a gene: 2. Per the study methods: Reference gene primer amplification yielded estimated nucleated cell counts. Assay: immunoSEQ multiplex PCR; the TCRdb copy retains only in-frame clones and omits some. The DNA was the basis for D and trimming; V, J and clone size are from that table. The table includes more than 95,000 clones, 92% detected once. Patients of the Seattle cohort, enrolled during active infection, were followed longitudinally. The genes are TRBV9 and TRBJ2-1; 8 nucleotides align to TRBD1. The TCR sequence derives from a man aged 50-59 years with COVID-19, enrolled during active disease. Source material: peripheral blood. CDR3 sequence: CASSGQGRNEQFF. In nucleotides, the CDR3 is TGTGCCAGCAGCGGACAGGGGCGCAATGAGCAGTTCTTC.